This T cell receptor beta chain was retrieved from a study of Graves' ophthalmopathy and Graves' hyperthyroidism. Regarding the study as a whole: For separating ophthalmopathy from stable hyperthyroidism, a 13-signature model gave 85% to 90% sensitivity and roughly 79% specificity. In blood appeared most of the expanded thyroid clonotypes whose frequency exceeded 0.001.

This clonotype has a count of ten or more. Its antigen is unidentified. The ends were cut back, 7 bases at V and 10 bases at J, with 14 bases in the middle. The CDR3 is 13 amino acids. The authors used Ficoll-Paque density gradient centrifugation to separate PBMCs. The input was 8.5 to 10 ml of fresh peripheral blood. Amplification of TCR beta CDR3 regions used RNA transcripts. Scientists carried out first-round RT-PCR using HTBI primers and then a second-round multiplex PCR. Via MiXCR, TCRdb re-called the multiplex PCR reads, giving one row per CDR3 protein. The sample holds 150,000 to 200,000 distinct CDR3 sequences, roughly two fifths seen once.

The rearrangement links TRBV12-3 or TRBV12-4 to TRBJ1-6, with unresolved D. The source material was peripheral blood. The origin of this receptor is a man aged 25 to 40 with Graves' ophthalmopathy. The CDR3 coding sequence is TGTGCCAGCACCACCATTGAGGGATCACCCCTCCACTTT. Translation: CASTTIEGSPLHF.